This T cell receptor beta chain was identified in a study of cytomegalovirus exposure and HLA in healthy donors. The study ran its PCR with 60 Vbeta and 13 Jbeta primers. Using immunoSEQ multiplex PCR, the repertoire was profiled, and TCRdb retains in-frame clones only, with some absent. The sample holds 150,000 or so clones, around 78% seen once. Study-wide findings and caveats: It was reported that TCR beta sequences correctly inferred the HLA-A and HLA-B alleles for most subjects.

In regard to this clone: The target antigen is unknown.

Trimming shortened V by 3 bases and J by 4 bases, and 18 bases separated the two germline ends. Germline CDR1 SGHAT, CDR2 FQNNGV. CDR3 length: 16 amino acids. The chain links TRBV11-2 to TRBJ1-1; perhaps TRBD1 as D (6 bases). This sequence originates from a woman in her forties in good health and CMV-seronegative. The specimen was PBMCs. CDR3 sequence (DNA): TGTGCCAGCAGCTTCTATACAGGGATTGAGGGCACTGAAGCTTTCTTT. Protein: CASSFYTGIEGTEAFF. The complete variable domain, with remaining parts taken from reference TRBV11-2 and TRBJ1-1, reads EAGVAQSPRYKIIEKRQSVAFWCNPISGHATLYWYQQILGQGPKLLIQFQNNGVVDDSQLPKDRFSAERLKGVDSTLKIQPAKLEDSAVYLCASSFYTGIEGTEAFFGQGTRLTVV.